These 2 T cell receptor beta chains were all obtained from the same sample, sequenced in a study of T cell repertoires in cytomegalovirus infection (dated by TCRdb to about 2019). The antigens of these receptors remain unknown. This specimen's treatment or condition label, per the study, means: in vitro stimulation with specific CMV peptide epitopes to enrich CMV-specific T cells. The instrument was an Illumina HiSeq 1500. The raw public reads went through TCRdb reprocessing: fastp at Q25, MiXCR clone calling, in-frame beta chains kept. A single entry per CDR3 protein holds the most common genes and DNA from its merged rows. The sample contains 300,000 or so distinct CDR3 sequences, about 25% of them found a single time. Less than 15% of the sample goes to the ten largest clones. The sample here was cultured PBMCs, taken from culture after CMV antigen stimulation. The receptors stem from a human donor in good health (CMV status not recorded). Some clones in this sample may be carry-over from other donors' samples.

The gene calls are TRBV29-1 and TRBJ1-1; D possibly corresponds to TRBD1 (6 bases). The length of the CDR3 is 11 residues. Per germline, CDR1 SQVTM and CDR2 ANQGSEA. The V gene lost 8 bases and the J gene lost 5 bases, with 12 bases spanning the gap. As DNA, the CDR3 is TGCAGCATTAGGGGGGGAACTGAAGCTTTCTTT. Protein product: CSIRGGTEAFF.

The rearrangement uses TRBV4-3 and TRBJ2-3, with a possible D match to TRBD2 (5 bases). The CDR3 contains 14 residues. From germline, CDR1 is LGHNA and CDR2 YSLEER. Between the trimmed V and J ends, which lost 3 bases and 1 base, there was a span of 8 bases. In DNA form, the CDR3 reads TGCGCCAGCAGCCAGGGGAGTGGCACAGATACGCAGTATTTT. As protein: CASSQGSGTDTQYF.